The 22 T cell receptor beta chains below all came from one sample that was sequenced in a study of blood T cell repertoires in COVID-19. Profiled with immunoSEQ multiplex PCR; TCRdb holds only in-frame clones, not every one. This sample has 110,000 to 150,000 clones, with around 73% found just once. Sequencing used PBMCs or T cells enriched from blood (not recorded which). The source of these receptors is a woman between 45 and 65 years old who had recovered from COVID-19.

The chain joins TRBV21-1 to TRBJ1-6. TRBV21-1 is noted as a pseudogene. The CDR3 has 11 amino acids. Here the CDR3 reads CASSPSSPLHF. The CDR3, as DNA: TGTGCCAGCAGCCCTAGCTCACCCCTCCACTTT.

CDR3 protein: CASSILQGKTGELFF. The CDR3 DNA reads as TGTGCCAGTAGTATACTGCAGGGGAAGACCGGGGAGCTGTTTTTT. This chain uses TRBV19 with TRBJ2-2; tentatively, D is TRBD1 (6 bases). Trimming left V 2 bases short and J 5 bases short, with 12 bases between. This CDR3 spans 15 amino acids. Germline CDR1 reads LNHDA; CDR2 reads SQIVND (reference sequence).

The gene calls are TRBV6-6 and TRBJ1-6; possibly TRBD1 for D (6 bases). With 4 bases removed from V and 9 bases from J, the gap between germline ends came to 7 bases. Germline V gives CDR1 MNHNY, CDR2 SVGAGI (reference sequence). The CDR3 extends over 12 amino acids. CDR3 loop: CASSSGVSPLHF. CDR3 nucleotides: TGTGCCAGCAGTTCAGGGGTTTCACCCCTCCACTTT.

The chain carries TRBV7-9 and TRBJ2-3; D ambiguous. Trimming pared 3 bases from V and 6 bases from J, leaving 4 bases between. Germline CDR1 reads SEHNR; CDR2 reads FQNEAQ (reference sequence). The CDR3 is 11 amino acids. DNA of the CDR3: TGTGCCAGCAGCTTCGGGGATACGCAGTATTTT. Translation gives CASSFGDTQYF. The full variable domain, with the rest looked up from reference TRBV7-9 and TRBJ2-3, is DTGVSQNPRHKITKRGQNVTFRCDPISEHNRLYWYRQTLGQGPEFLTYFQNEAQLEKSRLLSDRFSAERPKGSFSTLEIQRTEQGDSAMYLCASSFGDTQYFGPGTRLTVL.

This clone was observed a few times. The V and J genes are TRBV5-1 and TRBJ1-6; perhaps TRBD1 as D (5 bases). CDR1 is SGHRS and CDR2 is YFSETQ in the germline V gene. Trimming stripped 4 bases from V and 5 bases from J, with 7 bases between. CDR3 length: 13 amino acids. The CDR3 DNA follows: TGCGCCAGCAGCGGCAGGGATAATTCACCCCTCCACTTT. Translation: CASSGRDNSPLHF. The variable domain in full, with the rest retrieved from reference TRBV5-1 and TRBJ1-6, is KAGVTQTPRYLIKTRGQQVTLSCSPISGHRSVSWYQQTPGQGLQFLFEYFSETQRNKGNFPGRFSGRQFSNSRSEMNVSTLELGDSALYLCASSGRDNSPLHFGNGTRLTVT.

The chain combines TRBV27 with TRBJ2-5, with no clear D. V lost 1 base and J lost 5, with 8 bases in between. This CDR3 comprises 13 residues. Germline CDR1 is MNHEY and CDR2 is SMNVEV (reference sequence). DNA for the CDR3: TGTGCCAGCAGTTTATATCTGGAGGAGACCCAGTACTTC. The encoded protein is CASSLYLEETQYF.

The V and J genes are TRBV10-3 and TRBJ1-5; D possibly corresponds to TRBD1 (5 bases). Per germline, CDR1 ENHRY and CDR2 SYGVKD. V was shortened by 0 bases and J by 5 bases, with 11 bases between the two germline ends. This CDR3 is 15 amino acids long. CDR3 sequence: CAISESRESYQPQHF. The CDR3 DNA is TGTGCCATCAGTGAGTCCAGGGAATCGTATCAGCCCCAGCATTTT.

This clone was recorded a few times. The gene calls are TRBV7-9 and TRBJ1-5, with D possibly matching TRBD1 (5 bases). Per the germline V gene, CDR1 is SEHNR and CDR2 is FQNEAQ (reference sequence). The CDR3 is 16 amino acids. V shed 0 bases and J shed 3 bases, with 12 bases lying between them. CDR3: CASSLAQGGYNQPQHF. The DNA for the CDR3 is TGTGCCAGCAGCTTAGCGCAGGGAGGTTACAATCAGCCCCAGCATTTT.

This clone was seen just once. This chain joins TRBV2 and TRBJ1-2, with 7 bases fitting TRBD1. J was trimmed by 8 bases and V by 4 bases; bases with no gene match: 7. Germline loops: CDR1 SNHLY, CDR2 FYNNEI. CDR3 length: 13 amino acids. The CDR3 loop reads CASSAGQEVGYTF. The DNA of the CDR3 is TGTGCCAGCAGTGCTGGACAGGAGGTCGGCTACACCTTC. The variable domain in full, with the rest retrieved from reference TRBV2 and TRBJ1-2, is EPEVTQTPSHQVTQMGQEVILRCVPISNHLYFYWYRQILGQKVEFLVSFYNNEISEKSEIFDDQFSVERPDGSNFTLKIRSTKLEDSAMYFCASSAGQEVGYTFGSGTRLTVV.

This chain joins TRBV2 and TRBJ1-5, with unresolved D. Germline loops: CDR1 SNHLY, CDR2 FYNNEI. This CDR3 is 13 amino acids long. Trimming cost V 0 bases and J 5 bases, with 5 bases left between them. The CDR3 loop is CASSEALDQPQHF. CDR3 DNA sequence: TGTGCCAGCAGTGAAGCTCTAGATCAGCCCCAGCATTTT.

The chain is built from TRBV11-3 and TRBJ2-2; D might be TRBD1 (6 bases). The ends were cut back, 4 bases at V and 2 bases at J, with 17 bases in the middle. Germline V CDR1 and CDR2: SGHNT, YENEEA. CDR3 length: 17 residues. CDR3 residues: CASSSTTGSLNTGELFF. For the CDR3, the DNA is TGTGCCAGCAGCTCGACCACAGGGAGCCTAAACACCGGGGAGCTGTTTTTT.

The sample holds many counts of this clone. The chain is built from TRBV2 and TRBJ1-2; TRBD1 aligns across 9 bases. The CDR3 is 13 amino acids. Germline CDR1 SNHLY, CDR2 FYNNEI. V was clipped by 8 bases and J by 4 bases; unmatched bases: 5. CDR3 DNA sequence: TGTGCCAGCCGGACAGGGGCCTCCTATGGCTACACCTTC. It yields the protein CASRTGASYGYTF.

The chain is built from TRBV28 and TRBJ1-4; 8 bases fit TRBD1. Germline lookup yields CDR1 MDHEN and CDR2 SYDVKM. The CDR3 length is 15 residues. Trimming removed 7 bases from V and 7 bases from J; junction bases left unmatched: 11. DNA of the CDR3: TGTGCCAGCAAGTTAGTAGGACAGGGATTTGAAAAACTGTTTTTT. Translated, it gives CASKLVGQGFEKLFF.

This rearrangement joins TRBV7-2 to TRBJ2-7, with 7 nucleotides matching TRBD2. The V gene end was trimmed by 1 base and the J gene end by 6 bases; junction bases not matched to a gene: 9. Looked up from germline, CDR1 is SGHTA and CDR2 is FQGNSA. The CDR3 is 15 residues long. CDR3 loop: CASSLVAGVGSEQYF. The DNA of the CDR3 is TGTGCCAGCAGCTTAGTTGCGGGGGTCGGTAGCGAGCAGTACTTC.

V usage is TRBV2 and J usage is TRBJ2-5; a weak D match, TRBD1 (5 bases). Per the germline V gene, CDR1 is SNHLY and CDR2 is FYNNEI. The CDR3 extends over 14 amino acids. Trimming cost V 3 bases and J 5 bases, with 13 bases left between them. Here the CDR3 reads CASSDSQGRETQYF. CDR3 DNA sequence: TGTGCCAGCAGTGATAGTCAGGGTAGGGAGACCCAGTACTTC.

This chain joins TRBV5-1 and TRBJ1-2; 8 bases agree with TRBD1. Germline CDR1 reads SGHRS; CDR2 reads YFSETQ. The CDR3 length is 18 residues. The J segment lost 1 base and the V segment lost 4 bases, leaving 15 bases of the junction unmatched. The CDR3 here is CASSPRGQGAHLNYGYTF. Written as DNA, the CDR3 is TGCGCCAGCAGCCCTAGAGGGCAGGGGGCGCATCTTAACTATGGCTACACCTTC.

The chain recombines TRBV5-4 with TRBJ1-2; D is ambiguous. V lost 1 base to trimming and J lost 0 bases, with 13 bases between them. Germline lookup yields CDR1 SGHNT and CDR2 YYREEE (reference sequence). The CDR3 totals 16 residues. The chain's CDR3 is CASSLTGLKANYGYTF. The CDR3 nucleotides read TGTGCCAGCAGCTTGACCGGACTGAAAGCTAACTATGGCTACACCTTC.

Here the CDR3 DNA reads TGCGCCAGCAGCCAGACAGGGTCCTTTGCGGGCTACACCTTC. Protein sequence: CASSQTGSFAGYTF. The chain is built from TRBV4-1 and TRBJ1-2; TRBD1 aligns across 7 bases. The CDR3 contains 14 residues. The germline V gene has CDR1 MGHRA and CDR2 YSYEKL. V shed 3 bases, J shed 8 bases, and the junction held 9 bases outside the gene matches.

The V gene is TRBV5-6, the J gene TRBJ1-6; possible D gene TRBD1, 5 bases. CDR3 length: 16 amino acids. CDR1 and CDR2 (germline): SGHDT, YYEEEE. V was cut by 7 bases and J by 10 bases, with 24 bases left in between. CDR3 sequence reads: CASGTLLQGGRSPLHF. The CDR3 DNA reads TGTGCCAGCGGGACGTTACTGCAGGGAGGGAGATCACCCCTCCACTTT.

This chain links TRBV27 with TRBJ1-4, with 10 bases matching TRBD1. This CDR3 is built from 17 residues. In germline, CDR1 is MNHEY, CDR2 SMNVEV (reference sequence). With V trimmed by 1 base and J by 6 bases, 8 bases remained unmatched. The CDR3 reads CASSLLGTGTGDEKLFF. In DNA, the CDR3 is TGTGCCAGCAGTTTATTGGGGACCGGGACAGGGGATGAAAAACTGTTTTTT.

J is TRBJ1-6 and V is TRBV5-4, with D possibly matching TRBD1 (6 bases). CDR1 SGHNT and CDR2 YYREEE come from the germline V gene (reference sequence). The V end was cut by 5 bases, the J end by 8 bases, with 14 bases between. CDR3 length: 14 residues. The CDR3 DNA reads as TGTGCCAGCAGTTATAGACAGGTGGATTCACCCCTCCACTTT. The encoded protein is CASSYRQVDSPLHF.

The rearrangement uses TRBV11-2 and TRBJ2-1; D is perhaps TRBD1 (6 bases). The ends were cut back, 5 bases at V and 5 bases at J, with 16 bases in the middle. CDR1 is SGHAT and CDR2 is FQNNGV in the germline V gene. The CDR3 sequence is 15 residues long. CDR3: CASSTFTGSHNEQFF. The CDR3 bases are TGTGCCAGCAGCACATTTACAGGGTCCCACAATGAGCAGTTCTTC.